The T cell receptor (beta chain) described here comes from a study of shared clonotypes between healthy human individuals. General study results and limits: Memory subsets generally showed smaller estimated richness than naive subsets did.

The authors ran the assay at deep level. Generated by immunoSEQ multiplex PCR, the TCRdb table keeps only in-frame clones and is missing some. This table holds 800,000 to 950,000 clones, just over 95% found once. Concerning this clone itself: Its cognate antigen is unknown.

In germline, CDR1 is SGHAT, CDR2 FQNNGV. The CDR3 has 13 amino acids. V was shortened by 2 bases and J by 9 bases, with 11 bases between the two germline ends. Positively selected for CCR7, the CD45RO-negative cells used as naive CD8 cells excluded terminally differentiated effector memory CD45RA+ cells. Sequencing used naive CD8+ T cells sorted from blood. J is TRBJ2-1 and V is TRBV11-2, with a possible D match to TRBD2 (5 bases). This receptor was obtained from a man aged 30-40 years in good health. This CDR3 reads CASSLSSSFEQFF. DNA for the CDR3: TGTGCCAGCAGCTTATCCTCTAGCTTTGAGCAGTTCTTC. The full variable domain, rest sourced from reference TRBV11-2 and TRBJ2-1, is EAGVAQSPRYKIIEKRQSVAFWCNPISGHATLYWYQQILGQGPKLLIQFQNNGVVDDSQLPKDRFSAERLKGVDSTLKIQPAKLEDSAVYLCASSLSSSFEQFFGPGTRLTVL.